A selection of T cell receptor beta chains follows, all from one sample in a study of T-cell reconstitution after alpha-beta-depleted transplantation in children. TCRdb reprocessed the PCR reads via MiXCR and lists one record per CDR3 protein. The sample has 40,000 to 55,000 distinct CDR3 sequences, approximately 6.1% seen once. Here the sequenced sample was PBMCs, mostly from graft donor cells, taken 60 days after TCRalphabeta/CD19-depleted stem cell transplant. These receptors were taken from a female patient under 10 years old who had a stem cell transplant for aplastic anemia, so the T cells may come from the graft donor. Both conserved end residues are part of each CDR3. A D gene is named only where the DNA matches it firmly. Size tells how often a clone was seen (once, few, many) or the class of an expanded clone, and some rows leave it out.

abundance: many
d_gene: TRBD2
v_gene: TRBV30
j_gene: TRBJ2-1
CDR3nt: TGTGCCTGGAGGGGCCGACTAGCCCTCGGCAATGAGCAGTTCTTC
CDR3aa: CAWRGRLALGNEQFF

abundance: many
d_gene: .
v_gene: TRBV20-1
j_gene: TRBJ2-7
CDR3nt: TGCAGTGCCCCCCGAAGTGGGCAGAGCTACGAGCAGTACTTC
CDR3aa: CSAPRSGQSYEQYF

abundance: few
d_gene: TRBD2
v_gene: TRBV5-1
j_gene: TRBJ2-2
CDR3nt: TGCGCCAGCAGCCTTCCCGGGGGGACCGGGGAGCTGTTTTTT
CDR3aa: CASSLPGGTGELFF

abundance: .
d_gene: .
v_gene: TRBV7-7
j_gene: TRBJ2-7
CDR3nt: TGTGCTAGCAGCTTTACGGTTGGGGACGAGCAGTACTTC
CDR3aa: CASSFTVGDEQYF

abundance: many
d_gene: .
v_gene: TRBV20-1
j_gene: TRBJ1-2
CDR3nt: TGCAGTGCTAGGGACCGCTTAGGCTACACCTTC
CDR3aa: CSARDRLGYTF

abundance: many
d_gene: TRBD2
v_gene: TRBV28
j_gene: TRBJ2-5
CDR3nt: TGTGCCAGCATCCCGGGGGGGGTCCAAGAGACCCAGTACTTC
CDR3aa: CASIPGGVQETQYF

abundance: many
d_gene: .
v_gene: TRBV4-1
j_gene: TRBJ2-1
CDR3nt: TGCGCCAGCAGCCAAGGGTCTAATGAGCAGTTCTTC
CDR3aa: CASSQGSNEQFF

abundance: many
d_gene: .
v_gene: TRBV15
j_gene: TRBJ2-7
CDR3nt: TGTGCCACCATCTATTGCGAGCAGTACTTC
CDR3aa: CATIYCEQYF

abundance: many
d_gene: .
v_gene: TRBV7-9
j_gene: TRBJ2-3
CDR3nt: TGTGCCAGCAGCTTACACGGATCCGATACGCAGTATTTT
CDR3aa: CASSLHGSDTQYF

abundance: many
d_gene: .
v_gene: TRBV6-4
j_gene: TRBJ2-3
CDR3nt: TGTGCCAGCAGTGACTCGAACGGGGGTACAGATACGCAGTATTTT
CDR3aa: CASSDSNGGTDTQYF

abundance: many
d_gene: .
v_gene: TRBV15
j_gene: TRBJ2-3
CDR3nt: TGTGCCACCAGCAGCGCCCAGTCGTGGGGAGGCACAGATACGCAGTATTTT
CDR3aa: CATSSAQSWGGTDTQYF

abundance: many
d_gene: .
v_gene: TRBV7-9
j_gene: TRBJ2-3
CDR3nt: TGTGCCAGCAGCCCGGAAGAAGCCTCAGGGGCTCCTAGCACAGATACGCAGTATTTT
CDR3aa: CASSPEEASGAPSTDTQYF

abundance: few
d_gene: .
v_gene: TRBV6-5
j_gene: TRBJ2-3
CDR3nt: TGTGCCAGCAGTCCTTCGCGTGCCACAGATACGCAGTATTTT
CDR3aa: CASSPSRATDTQYF

abundance: many
d_gene: .
v_gene: TRBV19
j_gene: TRBJ2-6
CDR3nt: TGTGCCAGTAAGGTCTCTGGGGCCAACGTCCTGACTTTC
CDR3aa: CASKVSGANVLTF

abundance: many
d_gene: .
v_gene: TRBV15
j_gene: TRBJ1-6
CDR3nt: TGTGCCACCAGCAGAGATGGATTACAGGGACAAAATTCACCCCTCCACTTT
CDR3aa: CATSRDGLQGQNSPLHF

abundance: many
d_gene: .
v_gene: TRBV7-9
j_gene: TRBJ2-1
CDR3nt: TGTGCCAGCAGCTCAGACGGGATCTACAATGAGCAGTTCTTC
CDR3aa: CASSSDGIYNEQFF

abundance: many
d_gene: TRBD1
v_gene: TRBV6-5
j_gene: TRBJ2-5
CDR3nt: TGTGCCAGCAGGAGGGACAGCCAAGAGACCCAGTACTTC
CDR3aa: CASRRDSQETQYF

abundance: many
d_gene: TRBD2
v_gene: TRBV15
j_gene: TRBJ2-1
CDR3nt: TGTGCCACCAGCAGAGATCCCCTAGCGGGGGCCTACAATGAGCAGTTCTTC
CDR3aa: CATSRDPLAGAYNEQFF

abundance: .
d_gene: TRBD1
v_gene: TRBV27
j_gene: TRBJ2-7
CDR3nt: TGTGCCAGCAGTTTAACCGGACAGGGCTACGAGCAGTACTTC
CDR3aa: CASSLTGQGYEQYF

abundance: few
d_gene: .
v_gene: TRBV12-3/TRBV12-4
j_gene: TRBJ1-5
CDR3nt: TGTGCCAGCAGTTTTTCGGGCGATCAGCCCCAGCATTTT
CDR3aa: CASSFSGDQPQHF

abundance: many
d_gene: TRBD1
v_gene: TRBV20-1
j_gene: TRBJ1-2
CDR3nt: TGCAGTGCCCTCGACAGGGCGCGGGATGGCTACACCTTC
CDR3aa: CSALDRARDGYTF

abundance: many
d_gene: TRBD2
v_gene: TRBV5-1
j_gene: TRBJ2-3
CDR3nt: TGCGCCAGCAGCTTTCGGGGGGACCGCACAGATACGCAGTATTTT
CDR3aa: CASSFRGDRTDTQYF

abundance: many
d_gene: TRBD2
v_gene: TRBV5-1
j_gene: TRBJ2-7
CDR3nt: TGCGCCAGCAGCCCACTAGCGGGAGCTAGAAACGAGCAGTACTTC
CDR3aa: CASSPLAGARNEQYF

abundance: .
d_gene: .
v_gene: TRBV6-1
j_gene: TRBJ1-1
CDR3nt: TGTGCCAGCAGTGAAGTCTGGCAGAGCCAAGCTTTCTTT
CDR3aa: CASSEVWQSQAFF

abundance: many
d_gene: TRBD1
v_gene: TRBV20-1
j_gene: TRBJ2-2
CDR3nt: TGCAGTGCTAGACAAAGGGGACAGGCGAACACCGGGGAGCTGTTTTTT
CDR3aa: CSARQRGQANTGELFF

abundance: many
d_gene: TRBD2
v_gene: TRBV10-3
j_gene: TRBJ2-5
CDR3nt: TGTGCCATCAGTGAAGGTCGAGGGACTAGCGGGATAGAGACCCAGTACTTC
CDR3aa: CAISEGRGTSGIETQYF

abundance: many
d_gene: .
v_gene: TRBV20-1
j_gene: TRBJ1-6
CDR3nt: TGCAGTGCTAGACGGGACGGAGATTCACCCCTCCACTTT
CDR3aa: CSARRDGDSPLHF

abundance: many
d_gene: TRBD1
v_gene: TRBV6-6
j_gene: TRBJ1-2
CDR3nt: TGTGCCAGCTTGGGACAGGGGGGCGGTCCGCGACTCTATGGCTACACCTTC
CDR3aa: CASLGQGGGPRLYGYTF

abundance: many
d_gene: .
v_gene: TRBV20-1
j_gene: TRBJ2-2
CDR3nt: TGCAGTGCGGAGTCTCATCGGGCCGGGGAGCTGTTTTTT
CDR3aa: CSAESHRAGELFF

abundance: many
d_gene: .
v_gene: TRBV10-3
j_gene: TRBJ2-1
CDR3nt: TGTGCCATCAGTGATCCATTAGCGGAGCAGTTCTTC
CDR3aa: CAISDPLAEQFF

abundance: many
d_gene: TRBD2
v_gene: TRBV5-6
j_gene: TRBJ2-3
CDR3nt: TGTGCCAGCAGCTTGATCGATAGCGGGGGGGCCCGTTGGATGATAGATACGCAGTATTTT
CDR3aa: CASSLIDSGGARWMIDTQYF